These 6 T cell receptor beta chains share one sample of origin, sequenced in a study of Tregs in tolerant kidney transplant recipients. Method: immunoSEQ multiplex PCR; TCRdb's copy keeps in-frame clones and lacks some. Of roughly 69,000 clones listed, about 89% are singletons. The material was CD4+ T cells from blood, obtained before the transplant. All receptors come from a human donor who received a combined kidney and bone marrow transplant.

The chain combines TRBV7-3 with TRBJ2-3; TRBD2 matches 8 bases. Germline assignment: CDR1 SGHTA and CDR2 FQGTGA. J gave up 6 bases and V 1 base, and 6 bases lay outside the gene matches. This CDR3 contains 15 residues. Here the CDR3 DNA reads TGTGCCAGCAGCTTAAGCGGGGGGTCGGGGGATACGCAGTATTTT. Amino acid sequence: CASSLSGGSGDTQYF.

The V call is TRBV18, the J call TRBJ2-7; 8 nucleotides match TRBD1. CDR1 and CDR2 from the germline V gene are KGHSH and LQKENI. The CDR3 sequence is 14 residues long. V shed 3 bases, J shed 3 bases, and the junction held 4 bases outside the gene matches. CDR3 nucleotide sequence: TGTGCCAGCTCACCGGGACAGGACCACTACGAGCAGTACTTC. The encoded protein is CASSPGQDHYEQYF.

This chain connects TRBV7-3 to TRBJ1-3, with 8 bases matching TRBD1. From germline, CDR1 is SGHTA and CDR2 FQGTGA. CDR3 length: 15 amino acids. V dropped 4 bases and J dropped 6; count of bases not matched to a gene: 8. The CDR3 DNA follows: TGTGCCAGCAGCTCCTGGACAGGGTCGGCAAACACCATATATTTT. It codes for CASSSWTGSANTIYF.

The CDR3 DNA reads as TGTGCCAGCAGTGAATATGGGGGGAAGGAAAAACTGTTTTTT. It codes for CASSEYGGKEKLFF. V and J are TRBV25-1 and TRBJ1-4, with D maybe TRBD1 (5 bases). Between the trimmed V and J ends, which lost 0 bases and 8 bases, there was a span of 10 bases. Germline CDR1 is MGHDK and CDR2 is SYGVNS. CDR3 size: 14 residues.

CDR3 region: CASSLGQVDQPQHF. CDR3 coding DNA: TGTGCCAGCAGTCTTGGACAGGTGGATCAGCCCCAGCATTTT. The chain recombines TRBV7-6 with TRBJ1-5; the match to TRBD1 covers 7 bases. The CDR3 loop spans 14 amino acids. With 6 bases clipped from V and 5 bases from J, the junction kept 7 bases outside the gene matches. Germline loops: CDR1 SGHVS, CDR2 FNYEAQ.

This chain links TRBV9 with TRBJ2-1, with 9 bases lining up with TRBD2. The V segment lost 4 bases and the J segment 0 bases; nucleotides outside the gene matches: 2. Germline loops: CDR1 SGDLS, CDR2 YYNGEE. The CDR3 spans 15 residues. The chain's CDR3 is CASSISGSSYNEQFF. The CDR3 DNA reads TGTGCCAGCAGCATTAGCGGGAGCTCCTACAATGAGCAGTTCTTC.